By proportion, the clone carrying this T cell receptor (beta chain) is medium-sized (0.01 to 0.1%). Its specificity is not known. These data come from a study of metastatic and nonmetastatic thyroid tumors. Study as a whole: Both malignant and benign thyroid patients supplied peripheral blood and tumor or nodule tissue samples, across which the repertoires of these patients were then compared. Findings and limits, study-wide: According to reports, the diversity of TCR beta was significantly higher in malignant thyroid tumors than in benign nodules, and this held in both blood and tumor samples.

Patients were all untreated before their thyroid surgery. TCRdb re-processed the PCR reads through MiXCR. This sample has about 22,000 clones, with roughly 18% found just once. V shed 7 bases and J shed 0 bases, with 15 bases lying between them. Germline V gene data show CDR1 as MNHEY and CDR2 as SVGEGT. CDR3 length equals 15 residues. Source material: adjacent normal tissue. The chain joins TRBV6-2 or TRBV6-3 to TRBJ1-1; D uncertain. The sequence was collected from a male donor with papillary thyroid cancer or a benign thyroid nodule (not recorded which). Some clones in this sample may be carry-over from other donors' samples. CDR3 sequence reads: CASTPGGIMNTEAFF. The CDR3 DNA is TGTGCCAGCACCCCCGGCGGCATTATGAACACTGAAGCTTTCTTT.